These T cell receptor beta chains were read from a single sample in a study of tumor-infiltrating lymphocytes in primary liver carcinoma. One entry per CDR3 protein, called by TCRdb with MiXCR from the multiplex PCR reads. Here the sample spans some 94,000 distinct CDR3 sequences, over 55% being singletons. Sequencing was done on a sample of liver tumor tissue from sampling region 5. Receptors were obtained from a woman aged 60-70 years with primary liver carcinoma and hepatitis B virus infection. Each CDR3 is given with its conserved first and last residue. A D gene is named only where the DNA matches it firmly. Clone sizes are given selectively: once, few, many, or a class where the clone is expanded.

TRBD1,TRBV28,TRBJ2-2,once,TGTGCCAGCAAGGGGGCATTGGGGACCGGTGAGCTGTTTTTT,CASKGALGTGELFF
TRBD1,TRBV29-1,TRBJ2-3,NA,TGCAGCGCTATGACAGGGGTCAGCGGCACAGATACGCGGTATTTC,CSAMTGVSGTDTRYF
TRBD1,TRBV14,TRBJ1-1,NA,TGTGCCAGTAGCCAAATGACAGGGGACTTGGAAGCTTTCTTT,CASSQMTGDLEAFF
TRBD1,TRBV5-1,TRBJ1-4,NA,TGCGCCAGCAGCTTCTCCGGTGCGGGGACAGGGAATGAAAAACTGTTTTTT,CASSFSGAGTGNEKLFF
NA,TRBV14,TRBJ2-3,few,TGTGCCAGCAGCCGAGGATACACAGATACGCAGTATTTT,CASSRGYTDTQYF
TRBD1,TRBV28,TRBJ2-4,NA,TGTGCCAGCAGACCAGGGGGAGCCGGAAACATTCACTACTTC,CASRPGGAGNIHYF
NA,TRBV5-5,TRBJ1-1,NA,TGTGCCAACAGACGCGAGGACCACATGAACACTGAAGCTTTCTTT,CANRREDHMNTEAFF
NA,TRBV12-3/TRBV12-4,TRBJ1-1,NA,TGTGCCAGCAAACCTGACAGAGGCGACAACACTGAAGCTTTCTTT,CASKPDRGDNTEAFF
TRBD1,TRBV5-4,TRBJ2-7,many,TGTGCCAGCAGCTCCGGGGGGACAGGGGTCCAGAACGAGCAGTACTTC,CASSSGGTGVQNEQYF
NA,TRBV28,TRBJ1-2,NA,TGTGCCAGTAGTCGCCCGGGGGGTTTGGGCTACACCTTC,CASSRPGGLGYTF
TRBD2,TRBV12-3/TRBV12-4,TRBJ2-3,NA,TGTGTCAGTAGTCTTTCCGGGACTAGCGGGAGTTATACGCAGTATTTT,CVSSLSGTSGSYTQYF
NA,TRBV28,TRBJ1-1,NA,TGTGCCAGCAGTTATGTCGGGGGCCGGGGTGAAGCTTTCTTT,CASSYVGGRGEAFF
NA,TRBV28,TRBJ1-1,NA,TGTGACAGCAGTTTAAATTCTCGGACAGTTGAAGCTTTCTTT,CDSSLNSRTVEAFF
NA,TRBV28,TRBJ1-6,NA,TGTGTCAGCAGCCCACATAAACTGACAAGGAGCGATAGACCCCTCCACTTT,CVSSPHKLTRSDRPLHF
TRBD1,TRBV7-9,TRBJ2-6,NA,TGTGCCATCAGCTTAGTTTTTGCGACAGGGGCAATAATCTCTGGGGCCAACGTCCTGACTTTC,CAISLVFATGAIISGANVLTF
NA,TRBV12-3/TRBV12-4,TRBJ1-1,NA,TGTGCCAGCAGTCCTACAGGGAGGGCTTTCTTT,CASSPTGRAFF
NA,TRBV6-5,TRBJ2-7,NA,TGTGCCAGCAGCCCCTGGGACGCAGACTACGAGCAGTACTTC,CASSPWDADYEQYF
TRBD2,TRBV12-3/TRBV12-4,TRBJ2-5,NA,TGTGCCAACAGCCTCGCCCGAGGAGCGGGAGGTGAGACCCAATACTTC,CANSLARGAGGETQYF
TRBD1,TRBV7-9,TRBJ2-5,many,TGTGCCAGCAGCCTAGGACAGGGGCAAGAGACCCAGTACTTC,CASSLGQGQETQYF
NA,TRBV29-1,TRBJ2-1,NA,TGCAGCGTTCGACTCCCCGGGACGGCTTACAATGAGCAGTTCTTC,CSVRLPGTAYNEQFF
TRBD1,TRBV5-6,TRBJ2-2,NA,TGTGCCAGGAGTAATAGGGGGCTCGGGAACACCGGGGAGCTGTTTTTT,CARSNRGLGNTGELFF
NA,TRBV5-6,TRBJ2-6,many,TGTGCCAGCAGCTTGACTGGAGCTGGGGCCAACGTCCTGACTTTC,CASSLTGAGANVLTF
TRBD1,TRBV6-6,TRBJ1-3,once,TGTGCCAGCAGGGCGACAGGGGCCGGAAACACCATACATTTT,CASRATGAGNTIHF
NA,TRBV11-2,TRBJ2-1,NA,TGTGCCAGCAGCTTAGAAGGTAGTGTGCAGTTCTTC,CASSLEGSVQFF
NA,TRBV11-2,TRBJ2-7,few,TGTGCCAGCAGCTACGGTGGGAGGACTTTGGGAAGCGAGCAGTACTTC,CASSYGGRTLGSEQYF
NA,TRBV11-2,TRBJ2-7,medium-sized,TGTGCCAGCAGCTTAGATTGGAGGGACGAGCAGTACTTC,CASSLDWRDEQYF
NA,TRBV4-2,TRBJ2-7,many,TGTGCCAGCAGCCATCCCGGGACATCTAGCTCCTACGAGCAGTACTTC,CASSHPGTSSSYEQYF
NA,TRBV6-1,TRBJ1-2,NA,TGTGCTAGCAGTGATCGCCAACAGGGAACCCGATATGGCTACACCTTC,CASSDRQQGTRYGYTF
NA,TRBV5-5,TRBJ2-3,many,TGTGCCAGCAACCCACGAGCCGCCTTAAGCACAGATACGCAGTATTTT,CASNPRAALSTDTQYF
NA,TRBV4-1,TRBJ2-3,NA,TGCGCCAGCCAAGGTGGGGGAGACACAGGGCCTACAGATACGCAGTATTTT,CASQGGGDTGPTDTQYF
TRBD2,TRBV28,TRBJ2-7,many,TGTGCCAGCAGTTTAAGCGGGAGGGGCTACGAGCAGTACTTC,CASSLSGRGYEQYF
TRBD2,TRBV30,TRBJ2-7,NA,TGTGTCTGCCCCACTAGCGGGAGCGGACTCTGCGAGCAGTACTTC,CVCPTSGSGLCEQYF
NA,TRBV11-2,TRBJ2-1,many,TGTGCCAGCAGCGCGGGGCTCGCAGGGGACTATATGGCCGATGAGCAGTTCTTC,CASSAGLAGDYMADEQFF
TRBD2,TRBV28,TRBJ2-7,once,TGTGCCAGCAGCTTATGGGCTTGGGGCGGGAGGGCCTTCTACGAGCAGTACTTC,CASSLWAWGGRAFYEQYF
NA,TRBV27,TRBJ2-7,NA,TGTGCCAGCGGTCGCTTAGGGCGAGGTGAAGGGTCTAGGGAGCAGTACTTC,CASGRLGRGEGSREQYF
NA,TRBV12-3/TRBV12-4,TRBJ1-1,NA,TGTGCCAACAGTTTTATTCGGCAGAACACTGAAGCTTTCTTT,CANSFIRQNTEAFF
NA,TRBV6-5,TRBJ1-1,once,TGTGCCAGCAGTTATTCGACCGGGAGGGGGGAAGCTTCCTTT,CASSYSTGRGEASF
NA,TRBV5-1,TRBJ2-6,NA,TGCGCCAGCGGCCTAGGACAGAACTCTGGGGCCAATGTCCTGACTTTC,CASGLGQNSGANVLTF
NA,TRBV5-6,TRBJ2-2,NA,TGTGCCAGCAGCTTGTTTGGGACGGCAAGCACCGGGGAGCTGGTTTTT,CASSLFGTASTGELVF
NA,TRBV11-2,TRBJ2-1,NA,TGCGCCAGCAGCTTGCCGGAATTATGGGACGATGAGCAGTTCTTC,CASSLPELWDDEQFF
NA,TRBV6-1,TRBJ2-1,NA,TGTGCCAGCAGTACCAGAGATCCCTACAATGAGCAGTTCTTC,CASSTRDPYNEQFF
TRBD2,TRBV7-9,TRBJ2-4,once,TGTGCCAGCGGCTCGGGAGGGGCCAAAATTGTTCAGTACTTC,CASGSGGAKIVQYF
TRBD1,TRBV29-1,TRBJ2-3,NA,TGCAGTACTTCCGGGACAGGGTGGGCAGGTACGCAGTATTTT,CSTSGTGWAGTQYF
NA,TRBV14,TRBJ1-1,many,TGTGCCAGCAGCCACCAGTGGAACACTGAAGCTTTCTTT,CASSHQWNTEAFF
TRBD2,TRBV12-3/TRBV12-4,TRBJ2-7,many,TGTGCCAGCAGTTTAGCGTGGACGGCGGGAGCCTACGAGCAGTACTTC,CASSLAWTAGAYEQYF